This T cell receptor beta chain derives from a study of T cell changes during pregnancy in multiple sclerosis. Produced via immunoSEQ multiplex PCR; TCRdb's table is partial and in-frame only. The sample lists tens of thousands of clones, 90% to 95% occurring once. Germline loops: CDR1 LNHDA, CDR2 SQIVND (reference sequence). The V gene end was trimmed by 6 bases and the J gene end by 9 bases; junction bases not matched to a gene: 14. The CDR3 is made up of 16 amino acids. This sequence joins TRBV19 and TRBJ1-6; 7 bases are a match to TRBD1. This TCR came from a female donor with multiple sclerosis, enrolled in a pregnancy study. Here the sequenced sample was peripheral blood, taken in the first trimester of pregnancy. The CDR3: CASRPLQGVGSSPLHF. In DNA, the CDR3 is TGTGCCAGTAGGCCTCTTCAGGGGGTTGGGAGTTCACCCCTCCACTTT.